A single sample gave rise to the 32 T cell receptor beta chains below, sequenced in a study of T cells in Graves' hyperthyroidism and ophthalmopathy. RNA transcripts yielded amplified TCR beta CDR3 regions. TCR CDR3 underwent first-round RT-PCR with the HTBI primer set. TCRdb independently ran MiXCR on the multiplex PCR reads; one entry per CDR3 protein. This sample has around 520,000 distinct CDR3 sequences, with 14% found just once. The specimen was blood. The receptors derive from a woman aged 40 to 55 with Graves' hyperthyroidism.

This clonotype has at least ten counts. The rearrangement uses TRBV5-1 and TRBJ1-1, with TRBD1 identical over 9 bases. Germline V gene data show CDR1 as SGHRS and CDR2 as YFSETQ. The CDR3 runs 14 residues. V shed 5 bases and J 0 bases; nucleotides not matched to a gene: 2. In nucleotides, the CDR3 is TGCGCCAGCAGAGGGACAGGGCTGAACACTGAAGCTTTCTTT. Protein product: CASRGTGLNTEAFF.

In this sample, this clonotype turned up a few times. The junction shows a germline mismatch at one end, possibly a read error. This chain uses TRBV28 with TRBJ2-5; perhaps TRBD2 as D (6 bases). Germline CDR1 reads MDHEN; CDR2 reads SYDVKM. The CDR3 consists of 16 residues. CDR3 DNA sequence: TGTGCCAGCAGTACCCCGGCTAGCGTGTACCAAGAGGCCCAGTACTTC. As protein: CASSTPASVYQEAQYF.

This clonotype was counted ten times or more. This chain connects TRBV9 to TRBJ1-1; TRBD1 is a possible D gene (6 bases). CDR1 SGDLS and CDR2 YYNGEE come from the germline V gene. The V end lost 4 bases, the J end lost 6 bases, and 19 bases lay between the germline ends. The CDR3 is 15 residues long. The CDR3 DNA reads TGTGCCAGCAGCTTACAGGGTGAGGCGGGCGCTGAAGCTTTCTTT. It yields the protein CASSLQGEAGAEAFF.

This clonotype has a count of ten or more. V and J are TRBV7-9 and TRBJ1-4; D possibly corresponds to TRBD1 (5 bases). This CDR3 region has 16 residues. With 4 bases removed from V and 5 bases from J, the gap between germline ends came to 17 bases. The germline V gene has CDR1 SEHNR and CDR2 FQNEAQ (reference sequence). As DNA, the CDR3 is TGTGCCAGCAGCTCCTTTTACCGGGACGGGAATGAAAAACTGTTTTTT. The encoded protein is CASSSFYRDGNEKLFF.

As regards this clonotype: This could be a read error, since a much larger clone is one nucleotide away. The rearrangement links TRBV24-1 to TRBJ2-7; 10 bases agree with TRBD1. Germline V CDR1 and CDR2: KGHDR, SFDVKD. Trimming at V came to 2 bases and at J to 3 bases, leaving 9 bases not matched to a gene. The CDR3 is 17 residues long. The chain's CDR3 is CATSDSWDRGKGYEQYF. The CDR3 bases are TGTGCCACCAGTGATTCCTGGGACAGGGGTAAGGGCTACGAGCAGTACTTC.

This clonotype showed up just once. One base away lies a much larger clone, so this may be a sequencing read error. The chain combines TRBV12-3 or TRBV12-4 with TRBJ2-3, with unresolved D. This CDR3 spans 14 amino acids. CDR3 coding DNA: TGTGCCGGCAGTTTATCCCCTAGTCCAGATACGCAGTATTTT. Encoded protein: CAGSLSPSPDTQYF.

The chain uses TRBV20-1 and TRBJ2-3; 10 bases match TRBD2. V lost 1 base and J lost 4; bases outside the gene matches: 5. This CDR3 is built from 15 residues. The germline V gene has CDR1 DFQATT and CDR2 SNEGSKA (reference sequence). CDR3 sequence: CSARGSSGSADTQYF. The CDR3 DNA is TGCAGTGCTAGAGGGTCTAGCGGGAGTGCAGATACGCAGTATTTT.

This clonotype has at least ten counts. V and J are TRBV28 and TRBJ2-5; possible D gene TRBD2, 5 bases. This CDR3 comprises 14 residues. Trimming removed 5 bases from V and 1 base from J, with 11 bases in between. The V gene's germline CDR1 is MDHEN and CDR2 SYDVKM. CDR3 amino acids: CASSPGLSQETQYF. CDR3 coding DNA: TGTGCCAGCAGTCCCGGACTGAGCCAAGAGACCCAGTACTTC.

The chain employs TRBV9 and TRBJ1-1; D is undetermined. The CDR3 sequence is 14 residues long. The germline V gene has CDR1 SGDLS and CDR2 YYNGEE. The germline V and J ends were trimmed by 0 bases and 1 base, with 7 bases remaining between them. Here the CDR3 reads CASSVAPQNTEAFF. CDR3 bases: TGTGCCAGCAGCGTAGCACCCCAGAACACTGAAGCTTTCTTT.

The J gene is TRBJ1-4, the V gene TRBV28, with 7 positions matching TRBD1. CDR3 length equals 14 residues. Germline-derived CDR1 and CDR2 are MDHEN and SYDVKM. V lost 4 bases to trimming and J lost 8 bases; unmatched junction nucleotides: 7. In nucleotides, the CDR3 is TGTGCCAGCAGTTCCGACAGGGTGGAGGAAAAACTGTTTTTT. Its protein product is CASSSDRVEEKLFF. The variable domain in full, with the rest retrieved from reference TRBV28 and TRBJ1-4, is DVKVTQSSRYLVKRTGEKVFLECVQDMDHENMFWYRQDPGLGLRLIYFSYDVKMKEKGDIPEGYSVSREKKERFSLILESASTNQTSMYLCASSSDRVEEKLFFGSGTQLSVL.

This clonotype was seen more than once but under ten times. The chain joins TRBV5-4 to TRBJ2-1; no reliable D call. Germline V lookup: CDR1 SGHNT, CDR2 YYREEE (reference sequence). V lost 2 bases to trimming and J lost 2 bases, with 11 bases between them. This CDR3 contains 15 residues. As DNA, the CDR3 is TGTGCCAGCAGCTTAGAGAGTCCGGCCTACAATGAGCAGTTCTTC. Its protein product is CASSLESPAYNEQFF. Complete variable domain (other parts from reference TRBV5-4 and TRBJ2-1): ETGVTQSPTHLIKTRGQQVTLRCSSQSGHNTVSWYQQALGQGPQFIFQYYREEENGRGNFPPRFSGLQFPNYSSELNVNALELDDSALYLCASSLESPAYNEQFFGPGTRLTVL.

This clonotype showed up many times. The chain carries TRBV30 and TRBJ1-4, with 7 bases lining up with TRBD1. Germline V gives CDR1 GTSNPN, CDR2 SVGIG (reference sequence). CDR3 length: 13 amino acids. V lost 8 bases to trimming and J lost 3 bases; unmatched junction nucleotides: 6. The CDR3 DNA sequence: TGTGCCGGAACAGGGGAATCTAATGAAAAACTGTTTTTT. Translating it yields CAGTGESNEKLFF.

About this clonotype: One base away lies a much larger clone, so this may be a sequencing read error. The V gene is TRBV18, the J gene TRBJ2-1, with D possibly TRBD2 on 6 matching bases. The germline gives CDR1 KGHSH, CDR2 LQKENI. CDR3 size: 15 residues. CDR3 loop: CASSPTGGTYNERFF. As DNA, the CDR3 is TGTGCCAGCTCACCAACCGGCGGGACCTACAATGAGCGGTTCTTC.

Worth noting for this clonotype: One end of the junction fails to match germline, which may point to a read error. CDR3 nucleotides: TGCAGCGCACGCCCGGGACAGGATTATGGCAACACCTTC. Translating it yields CSARPGQDYGNTF. The V gene is TRBV29-1, the J gene TRBJ1-2; TRBD1 agrees at 8 bases. The CDR3 loop spans 13 amino acids. Germline V lookup: CDR1 SQVTM, CDR2 ANQGSEA. Drawing the rest from reference TRBV29-1 and TRBJ1-2, the complete variable domain is SAVISQKPSRDICQRGTSLTIQCQVDSQVTMMFWYRQQPGQSLTLIATANQGSEATYESGFVIDKFPISRPNLTFSTLTVSNMSPEDSSIYLCSARPGQDYGNTFGSGTRLTVV.

This clonotype has more than one count but fewer than ten. The chain couples TRBV19 to TRBJ2-1; D call uncertain. The CDR3 is 14 residues long. Germline CDR1 LNHDA, CDR2 SQIVND (reference sequence). The V end was cut by 9 bases, the J end by 0 bases, with 12 bases between. The CDR3 nucleotides read TGTGCCAGCAATTTAAGTCCCTCCTACAATGAGCAGTTCTTC. It encodes CASNLSPSYNEQFF.

This clonotype showed up just a few times. The gene calls are TRBV5-1 and TRBJ2-5; D is undetermined. The germline CDR1 and CDR2 sequences are SGHRS and YFSETQ. The CDR3 runs to 14 residues. Trimming removed 0 bases from V and 1 base from J, with 7 bases in between. The CDR3 DNA sequence: TGCGCCAGCAGCTTGGGGCGGACCCAAGAGACCCAGTACTTC. Translated, it gives CASSLGRTQETQYF.

This clonotype was counted many times. The gene calls are TRBV20-1 and TRBJ1-5, with TRBD1 identical over 11 bases. The CDR3 has 16 amino acids. The junction had 7 bases not matched to a gene; V was cut back by 6 bases and J by 0 bases. From germline, CDR1 is DFQATT and CDR2 SNEGSKA (reference sequence). CDR3 DNA: TGCAGTGCCCGGACAGGGGGCCATTATAGCAATCAGCCCCAGCATTTT. Protein product: CSARTGGHYSNQPQHF.

This clonotype was seen repeatedly, ten times or more. The chain combines TRBV7-8 with TRBJ1-5; D possibly corresponds to TRBD1 (6 bases). The CDR3 is 17 residues long. The V end lost 5 bases, the J end lost 5 bases, and 22 bases lay between the germline ends. Germline CDR1 and CDR2: SGHVS and FQNEAQ. CDR3 in DNA: TGTGCCAGCAGCGTCGCGGGGGCGCCCCTTTGGGATCAGCCCCAGCATTTT. Translation gives CASSVAGAPLWDQPQHF.

The V gene is TRBV18, the J gene TRBJ1-4, with 11 bases fitting TRBD1. V shed 5 bases and J 7 bases; nucleotides not matched to a gene: 6. From germline, CDR1 is KGHSH and CDR2 LQKENI. This CDR3 region has 15 residues. The CDR3 loop reads CASSEGQGAAEKLFF. CDR3 coding DNA: TGTGCCAGCTCAGAAGGACAGGGGGCTGCTGAAAAACTGTTTTTT.

With respect to this clonotype: Just one base apart from a much larger clone, this may be a read error. The genes are TRBV7-9 and TRBJ2-5; 9 bases fit TRBD2. This CDR3 has 15 amino acids. V dropped 2 bases and J dropped 2; count of bases not matched to a gene: 3. Germline assignment: CDR1 SEHNR and CDR2 FQNEAQ (reference sequence). CDR3 sequence: CASSLSAGGQETQYF. The CDR3 bases are TGTGCCAGCAGCTTATCGGCGGGAGGGCAAGAGACCCAGTACTTC. The full variable domain, rest sourced from reference TRBV7-9 and TRBJ2-5, is DTGVSQNPRHKITKRGQNVTFRCDPISEHNRLYWYRQTLGQGPEFLTYFQNEAQLEKSRLLSDRFSAERPKGSFSTLEIQRTEQGDSAMYLCASSLSAGGQETQYFGPGTRLLVL.

Many counts were recorded for this clonotype. The chain links TRBV2 to TRBJ1-6; the D is unclear. Trimming shortened V by 8 bases and J by 3 bases, and 8 bases separated the two germline ends. Germline-derived CDR1 and CDR2 are SNHLY and FYNNEI. This CDR3 has 13 amino acids. The CDR3 coding sequence is TGTGCCAGCTGGACGGGCTATAATTCACCCCTCCACTTT. Translating gives CASWTGYNSPLHF.

This clonotype was seen a few times. CDR3: CASSLKGLSTGELFF. CDR3 nucleotide sequence: TGCGCCAGCAGCTTGAAGGGACTAAGTACCGGGGAGCTGTTTTTT. The V and J genes are TRBV5-1 and TRBJ2-2; TRBD2 matches at 7 bases. Germline CDR1 SGHRS, CDR2 YFSETQ. The CDR3 contains 15 residues. With V trimmed by 1 base and J by 5 bases, 5 bases remained unmatched.

V usage is TRBV10-3 and J usage is TRBJ2-2; D unresolved. This CDR3 has 16 residues. Trimming pared 3 bases from V and 2 bases from J, leaving 13 bases between. Germline V gene lookup returns CDR1 ENHRY and CDR2 SYGVKD. This CDR3 reads CAISDKTNTNTGELFF. Written as DNA, the CDR3 is TGTGCCATCAGTGATAAGACCAATACAAACACCGGGGAGCTGTTTTTT.

This clonotype appeared a few times. For the CDR3, the DNA is TGCAGTGCTAGAGGCTTACTAGCGGGAGAAGAGACCCAGTACTTC. It translates to CSARGLLAGEETQYF. The gene calls are TRBV20-1 and TRBJ2-5; 11 bases match TRBD2. V was clipped by 1 base and J by 3 bases; unmatched bases: 4. Germline CDR1 is DFQATT and CDR2 is SNEGSKA (reference sequence). This CDR3 contains 15 residues.

This clonotype was seen at least ten times. The chain employs TRBV6-1 and TRBJ2-7; perhaps D is TRBD1 or TRBD2 (5 bases each). V lost 4 bases and J lost 2, with 18 bases in between. CDR1 is MNHNS, CDR2 SASEGT, per germline. This CDR3 has 16 amino acids. CDR3 residues: CASSARSGTAAYEQYF. CDR3 sequence (DNA): TGTGCCAGCAGTGCTCGATCCGGGACGGCGGCCTACGAGCAGTACTTC.

This clonotype was observed once. J is TRBJ1-4 and V is TRBV4-2, with D possibly TRBD1 on 6 matching bases. V lost 4 bases to trimming and J lost 8 bases, with 17 bases between them. Germline loops: CDR1 LGHNA, CDR2 YNFKEQ. This CDR3 spans 15 amino acids. The CDR3 protein is CASSRQSRGSEKLFF. CDR3 nucleotide sequence: TGTGCCAGCAGCCGGCAAAGCAGGGGATCGGAAAAACTGTTTTTT.

This clonotype appeared many times. The chain couples TRBV28 to TRBJ2-1; D call uncertain. CDR1 and CDR2 (germline): MDHEN, SYDVKM. Trimming took 2 bases from V and 5 from J, leaving 4 bases between them. This CDR3 has 12 residues. Here the CDR3 reads CASSLGDNEQFF. Here the CDR3 DNA reads TGTGCCAGCAGTTTAGGGGACAATGAGCAGTTCTTC.

The genes are TRBV28 and TRBJ1-3; D remains ambiguous. V lost 3 bases to trimming and J lost 0 bases, with 15 bases between them. The CDR3 length is 17 residues. CDR1 is MDHEN, CDR2 SYDVKM, per germline. CDR3 nucleotide sequence: TGTGCCAGCAGTTTCCGGTATGGCGGTATCTCTGGAAACACCATATATTTT. Translated, it gives CASSFRYGGISGNTIYF.

This clonotype was detected only a few times. The rearrangement joins TRBV6-1 to TRBJ2-1, with 10 bases aligning to TRBD2. V gave up 4 bases and J gave up 0 bases; unmatched junction bases: 9. Per the germline V gene, CDR1 is MNHNS and CDR2 is SASEGT. CDR3 length: 18 residues. In nucleotides, the CDR3 is TGTGCCAGCAGTGTTTTGGGACTAGCGTTGAGCTCCTACAATGAGCAGTTCTTC. Protein: CASSVLGLALSSYNEQFF.

This clonotype was detected ten times or more. The rearrangement links TRBV28 to TRBJ1-2, with 9 nucleotides matching TRBD1. Germline V gene lookup returns CDR1 MDHEN and CDR2 SYDVKM. The CDR3 has 15 residues. V gave up 7 bases and J gave up 7 bases; unmatched junction bases: 13. CDR3 in DNA: TGTGCCAGCACCTCGCCGGGAGGGACAGGGTTTGGCTACACCTTC. Translation gives CASTSPGGTGFGYTF.

There are a few counts of this clonotype. The chain recombines TRBV9 with TRBJ2-1; TRBD2 matches 7 bases. With V trimmed by 0 bases and J by 0 bases, 6 bases remained unmatched. Germline V gives CDR1 SGDLS, CDR2 YYNGEE. The CDR3 is 17 residues long. The CDR3 coding sequence is TGTGCCAGCAGCGTAGGAATCGGGGGGAGCTCCTACAATGAGCAGTTCTTC. This translates into CASSVGIGGSSYNEQFF.

This clonotype occurred many times. V usage is TRBV27 and J usage is TRBJ2-7; TRBD1 aligns across 12 bases. The germline V gene encodes CDR1 MNHEY and CDR2 SMNVEV (reference sequence). Trimming removed 6 bases from V and 5 bases from J; junction bases left unmatched: 8. CDR3 length equals 15 residues. For the CDR3, the DNA is TGTGCCAGCAGCACTGGGACAGGGGGCTACAACGAGCAGTACTTC. It specifies CASSTGTGGYNEQYF.